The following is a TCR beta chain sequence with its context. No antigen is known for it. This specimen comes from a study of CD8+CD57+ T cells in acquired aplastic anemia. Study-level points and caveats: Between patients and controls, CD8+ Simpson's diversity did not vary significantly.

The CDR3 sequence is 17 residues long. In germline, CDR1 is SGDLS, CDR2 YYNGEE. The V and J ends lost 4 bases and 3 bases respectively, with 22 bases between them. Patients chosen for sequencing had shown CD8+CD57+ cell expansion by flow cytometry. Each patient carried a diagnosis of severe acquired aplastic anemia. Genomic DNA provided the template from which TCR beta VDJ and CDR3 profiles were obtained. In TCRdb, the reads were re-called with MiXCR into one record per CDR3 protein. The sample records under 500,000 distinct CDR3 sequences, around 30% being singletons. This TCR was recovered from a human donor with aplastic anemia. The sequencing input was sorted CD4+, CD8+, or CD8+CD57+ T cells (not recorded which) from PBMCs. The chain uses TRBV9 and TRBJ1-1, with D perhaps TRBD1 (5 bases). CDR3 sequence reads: CASSQVLGVKGDTEAFF. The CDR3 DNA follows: TGTGCCAGCAGCCAAGTTTTAGGGGTGAAGGGTGACACTGAAGCTTTCTTT.